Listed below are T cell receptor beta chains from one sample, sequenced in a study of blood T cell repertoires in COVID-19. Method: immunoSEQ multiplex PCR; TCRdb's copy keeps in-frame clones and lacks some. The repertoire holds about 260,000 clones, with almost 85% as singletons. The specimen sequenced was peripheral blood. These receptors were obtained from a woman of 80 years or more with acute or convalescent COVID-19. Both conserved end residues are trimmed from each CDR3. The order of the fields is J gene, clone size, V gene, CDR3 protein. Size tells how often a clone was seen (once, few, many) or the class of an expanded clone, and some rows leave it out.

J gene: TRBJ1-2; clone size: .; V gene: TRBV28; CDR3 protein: ASRSTGRSAYGYT
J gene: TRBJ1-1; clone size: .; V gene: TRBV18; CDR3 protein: AGNRGGNTEAF
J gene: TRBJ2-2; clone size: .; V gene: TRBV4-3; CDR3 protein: ASSQQDSGGVAGELF
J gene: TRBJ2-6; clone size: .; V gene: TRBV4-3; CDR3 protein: ASSQVGANVLT
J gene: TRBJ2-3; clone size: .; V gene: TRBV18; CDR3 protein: ASSPPRARTDTQY
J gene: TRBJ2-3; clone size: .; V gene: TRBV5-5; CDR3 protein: ASSSIQGTRTDTQY
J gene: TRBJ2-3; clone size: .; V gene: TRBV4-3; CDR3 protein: ASSLSRTLSDTQY
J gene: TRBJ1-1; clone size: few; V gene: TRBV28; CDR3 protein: ASNPQTGLSTEAF
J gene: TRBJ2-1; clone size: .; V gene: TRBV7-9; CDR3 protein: ASSLAGGPNEQF
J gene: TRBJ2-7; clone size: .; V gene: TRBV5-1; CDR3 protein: ASSFGGGGNEQY
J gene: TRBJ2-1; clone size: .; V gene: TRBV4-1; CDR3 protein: ASAVAVSSYNEQF
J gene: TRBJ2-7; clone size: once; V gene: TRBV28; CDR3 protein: ASTLPPYEQY
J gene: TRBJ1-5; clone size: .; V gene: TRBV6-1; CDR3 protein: ASSGPRDRGFNQPQH
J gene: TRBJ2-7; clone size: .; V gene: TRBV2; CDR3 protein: ASSVGVGEQY
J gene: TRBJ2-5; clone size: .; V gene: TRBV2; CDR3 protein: ASSPLNLQETQY
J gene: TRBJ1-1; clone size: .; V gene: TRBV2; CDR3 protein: ASHRVGTEAF
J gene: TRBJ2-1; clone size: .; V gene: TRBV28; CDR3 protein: ASVPGLGYNEQF
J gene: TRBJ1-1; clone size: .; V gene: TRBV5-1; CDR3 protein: ASSLTGRGFGAF
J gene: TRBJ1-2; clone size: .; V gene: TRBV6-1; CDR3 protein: ASSGRVVGRQSYGYT
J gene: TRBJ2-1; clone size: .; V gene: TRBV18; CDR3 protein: ASSPGRLASYNEQF
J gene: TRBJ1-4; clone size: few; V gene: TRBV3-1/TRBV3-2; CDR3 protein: ASSQLGQGNSNEKLF
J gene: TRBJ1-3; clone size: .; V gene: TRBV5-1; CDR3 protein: ASSRTGGDGNTIY
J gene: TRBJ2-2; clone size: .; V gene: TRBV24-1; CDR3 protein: ATSDLRFETGQNTGELF
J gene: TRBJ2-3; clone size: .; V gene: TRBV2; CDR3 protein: ASGGSEDTQY
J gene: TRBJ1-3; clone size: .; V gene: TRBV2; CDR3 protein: ASSEGLLQGNTIY
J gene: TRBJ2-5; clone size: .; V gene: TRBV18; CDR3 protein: ASSRLPVGGLETQY
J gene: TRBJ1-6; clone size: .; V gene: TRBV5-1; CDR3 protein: ASSLEGTKGYNSPLH
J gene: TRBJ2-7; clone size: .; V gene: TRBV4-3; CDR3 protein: ASSQENWGDEQY
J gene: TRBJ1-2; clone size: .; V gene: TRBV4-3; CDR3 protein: ASSQDPRTPNYGYT
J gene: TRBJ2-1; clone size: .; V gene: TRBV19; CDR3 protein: ASTLELAGVNEQF
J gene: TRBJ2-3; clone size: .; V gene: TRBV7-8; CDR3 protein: ASSLESGSKADTQY
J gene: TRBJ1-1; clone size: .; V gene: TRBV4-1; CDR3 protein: ASSQDGHGGNTEAF
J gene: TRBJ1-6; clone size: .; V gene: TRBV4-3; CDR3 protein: ASSQDPGGIGSPLH
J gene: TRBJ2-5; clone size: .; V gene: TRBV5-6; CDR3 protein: ASSRQVGETQY
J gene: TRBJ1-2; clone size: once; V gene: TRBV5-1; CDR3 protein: ASSFEKGAAGYT
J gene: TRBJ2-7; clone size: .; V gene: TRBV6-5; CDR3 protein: ASSYGGTAYEQY
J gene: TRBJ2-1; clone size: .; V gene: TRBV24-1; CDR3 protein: ATSQRGWSEQF
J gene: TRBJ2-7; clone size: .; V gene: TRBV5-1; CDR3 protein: ASSLGTETYEQY
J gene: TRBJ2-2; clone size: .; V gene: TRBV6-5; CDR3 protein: ASSFYTGELF
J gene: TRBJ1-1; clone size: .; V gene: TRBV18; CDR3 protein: ASSQRDGPTEAF
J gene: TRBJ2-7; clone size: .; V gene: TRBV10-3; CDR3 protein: AISRDRYEQY
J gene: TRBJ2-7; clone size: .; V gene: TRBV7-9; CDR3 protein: ASSLALLDTSYEQY